This T cell receptor beta chain was retrieved from a study of a mutant IDH1 vaccine in newly diagnosed glioma. Time point specified: week 11, during vaccination. Vaccinated patients received 300 ug of mutant IDH1 20-mer peptide per dose, with topical imiquimod. This clone appeared once. Its specificity is not known. CDR3 length equals 11 residues. In germline, CDR1 is SGHDT, CDR2 YYEEEE. Produced via immunoSEQ multiplex PCR; TCRdb's table is partial and in-frame only. The repertoire holds approximately 64,000 clones, with around 85% as singletons. The sequences come from PBMCs, collected from a glioma patient whose treatment included an IDH1 peptide vaccine. This TCR was recovered from a woman aged 45-65 years with glioma. The chain uses TRBV5-6 and TRBJ2-5; D gene uncertain. Near its end, the DNA agrees better with TRBJ2-7, so the J call may be wrong. The CDR3 protein is CASSSGYEQYF. DNA for the CDR3: TGTGCCAGCAGCTCAGGCTACGAGCAGTACTTC.